The clone carrying this TCR beta chain was counted at least ten times. Antigen: not known. The germline gives CDR1 SQVTM, CDR2 ANQGSEA. V lost 2 bases and J 5 bases, leaving 15 bases between the germline ends. The CDR3 runs to 14 residues. The record originates from a study of early T cells in non-severe SARS-CoV-2 infection. Study-level background: With bulk RNA from unsorted whole blood as input, sequencing yielded unpaired chains.

General observations from the study: Matches to VDJdb favored anti-spike CD8 responses and missed private and CD4 specificities.

The TCR library protocol attached unique molecular identifiers to the individual cDNA molecules. TCRdb re-called the 5' RACE reads through MiXCR, storing one row per CDR3 protein. The sample lists fewer than 50,000 distinct CDR3 sequences, 4% to 4.5% occurring once. The chain has TRBV29-1 and TRBJ2-5; no firm D call. Sequencing was done on a sample of whole blood. The origin of this receptor is an adult who was a healthcare worker with PCR-confirmed SARS-CoV-2 infection or an uninfected control (not recorded which). This chain's CDR3 is CSVERVQEPETQYF. In DNA, the CDR3 is TGCAGCGTTGAAAGAGTTCAGGAACCGGAGACCCAGTACTTC.